The entry below describes one T cell receptor beta chain. This entry belongs to a study of shared clonotypes between healthy human individuals. Only CD45RO-negative cells positively selected for CCR7 counted as naive CD8 cells, so terminally differentiated effector memory CD45RA+ cells were excluded. Only Caucasian adults living in Nashville, Tennessee made up the donor group. This table comes from immunoSEQ multiplex PCR, and its TCRdb copy is limited to in-frame clones, with some not included. The repertoire includes a few million clones, 90% to 95% of them detected once, and around 1.7% sits in the top ten. The V gene end was trimmed by 4 bases and the J gene end by 4 bases; junction bases not matched to a gene: 3. The CDR3 length is 14 residues. Germline assignment: CDR1 MNHEY and CDR2 SMNVEV (reference sequence).

The V gene is TRBV27, the J gene TRBJ2-7; 11 bases are shared with TRBD2. Sequenced input: naive CD8+ T cells from PBMCs. This sequence originates from a man between 18 and 29 years old in good health. Some clones in this sample may be carry-over from other donors' samples. In DNA form, the CDR3 reads TGTGCCAGCAGTTCAATAGCGGGAGGGTACGAGCAGTACTTC. Its protein product is CASSSIAGGYEQYF.